One sample yielded the 20 T cell receptor beta chains listed below, sequenced in a study of T cells in localized non-small cell lung cancer. Clones were sequenced by immunoSEQ multiplex PCR, and TCRdb holds only the in-frame ones, with some missing. The table shows approximately 43,000 clones, with approximately 86% occurring only once. The sequencing here drew on peripheral blood, taken before any cancer treatment. Receptors originate from a woman between 18 and 49 years old with stage III lung adenocarcinoma.

The chain has TRBV2 and TRBJ2-7; possible D gene TRBD2, 5 bases. In germline, CDR1 is SNHLY, CDR2 FYNNEI. V gave up 3 bases and J gave up 4 bases, with 7 bases separating them. The CDR3 covers 12 residues. This CDR3 reads CASSDSGYEQYF. DNA of the CDR3: TGTGCCAGCAGTGATTCGGGGTACGAGCAGTACTTC.

This clone has just one count. The chain links TRBV19 to TRBJ1-1; TRBD1 is a possible D gene (5 bases). Trimming took off 2 bases at V and 4 bases at J, with 14 bases between the two ends. Germline loops: CDR1 LNHDA, CDR2 SQIVND (reference sequence). There are 15 residues in the CDR3. The CDR3 region is CASSIMGAGLTEAFF. The CDR3 DNA reads as TGTGCCAGTAGTATAATGGGAGCGGGACTCACTGAAGCTTTCTTT.

This chain joins TRBV6-6 and TRBJ1-4, with 8 nucleotides matching TRBD1. Looked up from germline, CDR1 is MNHNY and CDR2 is SVGAGI (reference sequence). V shed 4 bases, J shed 6 bases, and the junction held 7 bases outside the gene matches. The CDR3 has 15 residues. The DNA for the CDR3 is TGTGCCAGCAGTTGGGACAGGTCCGCTGATGAAAAACTGTTTTTT. This codes for CASSWDRSADEKLFF.

The chain is built from TRBV5-1 and TRBJ2-1, with 7 bases matching TRBD2. The CDR3 is 15 residues long. Trimming removed 4 bases from V and 6 bases from J; junction bases left unmatched: 10. CDR1 and CDR2 (germline): SGHRS, YFSETQ. CDR3 nucleotides: TGCGCCAGCAGCCCTACGGGGGGAATAAGCAATGAGCAGTTCTTC. Protein product: CASSPTGGISNEQFF.

This chain links TRBV11-3 with TRBJ1-1, with D unclear. The ends were cut back, 3 bases at V and 3 bases at J, with 5 bases in the middle. From germline, CDR1 is SGHNT and CDR2 YENEEA. The CDR3 sequence is 12 residues long. CDR3 sequence (DNA): TGTGCCAGCAGCTTCGGAGACACTGAAGCTTTCTTT. Translated: CASSFGDTEAFF.

V gene TRBV19 combines with J gene TRBJ1-5, with TRBD1 as a possible D gene (5 bases). The CDR3 runs to 14 residues. The ends were cut back, 11 bases at V and 9 bases at J, with 23 bases in the middle. Germline V gene sequence: CDR1 LNHDA, CDR2 SQIVND (reference sequence). The CDR3 spells CASRRGDAVGPQHF. In DNA, the CDR3 is TGTGCCTCAAGGCGGGGGGACGCCGTGGGGCCCCAGCATTTT.

This sequence joins TRBV18 and TRBJ1-1, with D perhaps matching TRBD1 (5 bases). Germline assignment: CDR1 KGHSH and CDR2 LQKENI. The CDR3 runs 13 residues. V shed 5 bases and J shed 1 base, with 8 bases lying between them. The CDR3 spells CASSNTGNTEAFF. The CDR3 DNA reads as TGTGCCAGCTCAAACACAGGGAACACTGAAGCTTTCTTT.

The chain couples TRBV7-2 to TRBJ1-2; the D is unclear. The CDR3 length is 13 residues. V was clipped by 5 bases and J by 2 bases, with 9 bases between them. Germline values: CDR1 SGHTA, CDR2 FQGNSA. The CDR3 DNA follows: TGTGCCAGCAGCACCGGCCAGAACTATGGCTACACCTTC. Its translation is CASSTGQNYGYTF. The whole variable domain, remainder taken from reference TRBV7-2 and TRBJ1-2, is GAGVSQSPSNKVTEKGKDVELRCDPISGHTALYWYRQSLGQGLEFLIYFQGNSAPDKSGLPSDRFSAERTGGSVSTLTIQRTQQEDSAVYLCASSTGQNYGYTFGSGTRLTVV.

This clone was recorded once. The rearrangement links TRBV4-2 to TRBJ1-2, with 7 bases identical to TRBD1. This CDR3 has 16 amino acids. CDR1 LGHNA and CDR2 YNFKEQ come from the germline V gene. The trim removed 0 bases at V and 5 bases at J, leaving 9 bases unmatched. CDR3 loop: CASSQDRTGRGYGYTF. CDR3 coding DNA: TGTGCCAGCAGCCAAGATCGGACAGGTAGGGGATATGGCTACACCTTC.

This chain joins TRBV5-1 and TRBJ2-1; a possible D gene is TRBD2 (5 bases). This CDR3 comprises 13 residues. V gave up 6 bases and J gave up 6 bases, with 13 bases separating them. Germline V lookup: CDR1 SGHRS, CDR2 YFSETQ. DNA for the CDR3: TGCGCCAGCACCTCGGGGAACGGCAATGAGCAGTTCTTC. Its translation: CASTSGNGNEQFF.

The CDR3 here is CAWGRGLAGANVLTF. The CDR3 region has the DNA TGTGCCTGGGGACGGGGGCTGGCTGGGGCCAACGTCCTGACTTTC. The rearrangement uses TRBV30 and TRBJ2-6, with D perhaps matching TRBD1 or TRBD2 (6 bases each). The ends were cut back, 5 bases at V and 2 bases at J, with 13 bases in the middle. Germline lookup yields CDR1 GTSNPN and CDR2 SVGIG (reference sequence). The CDR3 is 15 residues long. Supplemented by reference TRBV30 and TRBJ2-6, the full variable domain reads SQTIHQWPATLVQPVGSPLSLECTVEGTSNPNLYWYRQAAGRGLQLLFYSVGIGQISSEVPQNLSASRPQDRQFILSSKKLLLSDSGFYLCAWGRGLAGANVLTFGAGSRLTVL.

The rearrangement links TRBV19 to TRBJ2-6, with D uncertain. Trimming took 0 bases from V and 3 from J, leaving 9 bases between them. In germline, CDR1 is LNHDA, CDR2 SQIVND (reference sequence). This CDR3 has 16 amino acids. CDR3 coding DNA: TGTGCCAGTAGTATAGATGTAAGGCGTGGGGCCAACGTCCTGACTTTC. Translation: CASSIDVRRGANVLTF. Drawing the rest from reference TRBV19 and TRBJ2-6, the complete variable domain is DGGITQSPKYLFRKEGQNVTLSCEQNLNHDAMYWYRQDPGQGLRLIYYSQIVNDFQKGDIAEGYSVSREKKESFPLTVTSAQKNPTAFYLCASSIDVRRGANVLTFGAGSRLTVL.

This clone was detected only a few times. The V call is TRBV14, the J call TRBJ2-1, with TRBD2 as a possible D gene (5 bases). V was clipped by 4 bases and J by 4 bases, with 11 bases between them. The CDR3 runs to 14 residues. Germline CDR1 reads SGHDN; CDR2 reads FVKESK. CDR3 amino acids: CASSLPGIYNEQFF. The CDR3 DNA sequence: TGTGCCAGCAGCCTACCCGGGATTTACAATGAGCAGTTCTTC.

The genes are TRBV7-2 and TRBJ1-4; TRBD1 agrees at 8 bases. J lost 8 bases, V lost 2 bases, and 7 bases had no gene match. CDR1 is SGHTA, CDR2 FQGNSA, per germline. CDR3 length equals 15 residues. CDR3 bases: TGTGCCAGCAGCTTACTCGGACAGGGTGAAGAAAAACTGTTTTTT. It codes for CASSLLGQGEEKLFF. Supplemented by reference TRBV7-2 and TRBJ1-4, the full variable domain reads GAGVSQSPSNKVTEKGKDVELRCDPISGHTALYWYRQSLGQGLEFLIYFQGNSAPDKSGLPSDRFSAERTGGSVSTLTIQRTQQEDSAVYLCASSLLGQGEEKLFFGSGTQLSVL.

This chain connects TRBV19 to TRBJ2-5; no clear D. The ends were cut back, 7 bases at V and 2 bases at J, with 11 bases in the middle. The CDR3 sequence is 13 residues long. From germline, CDR1 is LNHDA and CDR2 SQIVND (reference sequence). The CDR3, as DNA: TGTGCCAGTAAGGCACTAACGCAAGAGACCCAGTACTTC. It yields the protein CASKALTQETQYF. Supplemented by reference TRBV19 and TRBJ2-5, the full variable domain reads DGGITQSPKYLFRKEGQNVTLSCEQNLNHDAMYWYRQDPGQGLRLIYYSQIVNDFQKGDIAEGYSVSREKKESFPLTVTSAQKNPTAFYLCASKALTQETQYFGPGTRLLVL.

This chain joins TRBV10-3 and TRBJ2-1; TRBD2 aligns across 8 bases. Germline V gives CDR1 ENHRY, CDR2 SYGVKD. The trim removed 4 bases at V and 5 bases at J, leaving 16 bases unmatched. The CDR3 is 18 amino acids. The DNA of the CDR3 is TGTGCCATCAGTGTACTTACTCTCGAGCGGGGGACCCACAATGAGCAGTTCTTC. Protein: CAISVLTLERGTHNEQFF.

The chain uses TRBV4-1 and TRBJ2-2; D call uncertain. Trimming took 0 bases from V and 5 from J, leaving 7 bases between them. The CDR3 has 14 residues. Germline V lookup: CDR1 MGHRA, CDR2 YSYEKL. CDR3 loop: CASSQDSRTGELFF. CDR3 DNA sequence: TGCGCCAGCAGCCAAGATAGCCGAACCGGGGAGCTGTTTTTT.

This clone appeared a few times. The rearrangement joins TRBV9 to TRBJ2-7, with a possible D match to TRBD1 (6 bases). This CDR3 is built from 14 residues. From germline, CDR1 is SGDLS and CDR2 YYNGEE. Trimming removed 4 bases from V and 3 bases from J, with 14 bases in between. CDR3 in DNA: TGTGCCAGCAGCCCCGGGGACACTGACTACGAGCAGTACTTC. This codes for CASSPGDTDYEQYF.

This clone occurred a few times. This chain joins TRBV2 and TRBJ1-2; D is unclear. Trimming took 2 bases from V and 8 from J, leaving 9 bases between them. Germline V CDR1 and CDR2: SNHLY, FYNNEI. The CDR3 is 12 amino acids. The CDR3 DNA sequence: TGTGCCAGCAGTGAACACACGGGAGGCTACACCTTC. Its protein is CASSEHTGGYTF.

This clone has only one observation. The gene calls are TRBV5-1 and TRBJ2-3; TRBD2 agrees at 9 bases. Per germline, CDR1 SGHRS and CDR2 YFSETQ. This CDR3 comprises 15 residues. V lost 2 bases to trimming and J lost 4 bases; unmatched junction nucleotides: 5. The DNA of the CDR3 is TGCGCCAGCAGCTTTCTAGCGGGGAGGTCAGATACGCAGTATTTT. As protein: CASSFLAGRSDTQYF.